This is a list of T cell receptor beta chains from one sample in a study of blood T cell repertoires in COVID-19. Generated by immunoSEQ multiplex PCR, the TCRdb table keeps only in-frame clones and is missing some. Here the sample spans 450,000 to 500,000 clones, roughly 87% being singletons. The sequencing input was PBMCs or T cells enriched from blood (not recorded which). These receptor sequences come from a woman under 30 who had recovered from COVID-19. Both conserved end residues are part of each CDR3. The D gene is left open where the match is weak. Some rows mark clone size as missing; the rest say once, few, many or name a class of expanded clone.

v_call: TRBV6-4; cdr3_length: 16; j_call: TRBJ1-2; clone_size: -; d_call: -; cdr3_nt: TGTGCCAGCAGTGACTCGGCGGGAGACAGGCCCTATGGCTACACCTTC; cdr3_aa: CASSDSAGDRPYGYTF
v_call: TRBV27; cdr3_length: 16; j_call: TRBJ1-2; clone_size: -; d_call: TRBD1; cdr3_nt: TGTGCCAGCAGTCCTAACCGGGACAGGTTTTTGGGTGGCTACACCTTC; cdr3_aa: CASSPNRDRFLGGYTF
v_call: TRBV7-9; cdr3_length: 13; j_call: TRBJ1-1; clone_size: few; d_call: -; cdr3_nt: TGTGCCAGCAGCTTATTGGGAGGGGCTGAAGCTTTCTTT; cdr3_aa: CASSLLGGAEAFF
v_call: TRBV28; cdr3_length: 13; j_call: TRBJ1-4; clone_size: -; d_call: TRBD1; cdr3_nt: TGTGCCAGCAGTTCGACAGGGGGCGAAAAACTGTTTTTT; cdr3_aa: CASSSTGGEKLFF
v_call: TRBV28; cdr3_length: 15; j_call: TRBJ1-6; clone_size: -; d_call: -; cdr3_nt: TGTGCCAGCATCCCGGCGGGGTATGGGATTTCACCCCTCCACTTT; cdr3_aa: CASIPAGYGISPLHF
v_call: TRBV12-3/TRBV12-4; cdr3_length: 12; j_call: TRBJ2-5; clone_size: -; d_call: TRBD2; cdr3_nt: TGTGCCAGCGGCGGGGGGGGAGAGACCCAGTACTTC; cdr3_aa: CASGGGGETQYF
v_call: TRBV28; cdr3_length: 17; j_call: TRBJ2-2; clone_size: -; d_call: -; cdr3_nt: TGTGCCAGCAGCTCCACCAAGACAGCTACCTTCACCGGGGAGCTGTTTTTT; cdr3_aa: CASSSTKTATFTGELFF
v_call: TRBV29-1; cdr3_length: 14; j_call: TRBJ2-1; clone_size: once; d_call: TRBD2; cdr3_nt: TGCAGCGTTGAAGAAGCGGGGGTTTACAATGAGCAGTTCTTC; cdr3_aa: CSVEEAGVYNEQFF
v_call: TRBV6-5; cdr3_length: 15; j_call: TRBJ2-5; clone_size: -; d_call: TRBD2; cdr3_nt: TGTGCCAGCAGGGCGGAGCGGGGGGGCCAAGAGACCCAGTACTTC; cdr3_aa: CASRAERGGQETQYF
v_call: TRBV18; cdr3_length: 16; j_call: TRBJ1-6; clone_size: -; d_call: -; cdr3_nt: TGTGCCAGCTCACCAAATCCGCCAGGGTATAATTCACCCCTCCACTTT; cdr3_aa: CASSPNPPGYNSPLHF
v_call: TRBV30; cdr3_length: 13; j_call: TRBJ1-6; clone_size: -; d_call: -; cdr3_nt: TGTGCCTGGAGCGAATTGACAGCTTCCACCCTCCACTTT; cdr3_aa: CAWSELTASTLHF
v_call: TRBV6-1; cdr3_length: 17; j_call: TRBJ2-1; clone_size: -; d_call: TRBD2; cdr3_nt: TGTGCCAGCAGTGACCGGGCTAGCGGGGGGGGACCCCGGGAGCAGTTCTTC; cdr3_aa: CASSDRASGGGPREQFF
v_call: TRBV19; cdr3_length: 15; j_call: TRBJ2-7; clone_size: -; d_call: -; cdr3_nt: TGTGCCAGTAGTATAGATTCGGGGTTCTCCTACGAGCAGTACTTC; cdr3_aa: CASSIDSGFSYEQYF
v_call: TRBV4-1; cdr3_length: 16; j_call: TRBJ1-4; clone_size: -; d_call: -; cdr3_nt: TGCGCCAGCAGCCAAGCTCAGGACTCAACTAATGAAAAACTGTTTTTT; cdr3_aa: CASSQAQDSTNEKLFF
v_call: TRBV6-5; cdr3_length: 14; j_call: TRBJ1-1; clone_size: -; d_call: -; cdr3_nt: TGTGCCAGTAGTTTCGCAGGCCCGAACACTGAAGCTTTCTTT; cdr3_aa: CASSFAGPNTEAFF
v_call: TRBV2; cdr3_length: 11; j_call: TRBJ1-1; clone_size: -; d_call: -; cdr3_nt: TGTGCCAGGAGATTACAGGGTGAAGCTTTCTTT; cdr3_aa: CARRLQGEAFF
v_call: TRBV3-1/TRBV3-2; cdr3_length: 12; j_call: TRBJ1-1; clone_size: -; d_call: -; cdr3_nt: TGTGCCAGCAGCCAAGATACGCGGGAAGCTTTCTTT; cdr3_aa: CASSQDTREAFF
v_call: TRBV12-3/TRBV12-4; cdr3_length: 13; j_call: TRBJ1-2; clone_size: few; d_call: -; cdr3_nt: TGTGCCAGCAGTTTTGCAGGGCACTATGGCTACACCTTC; cdr3_aa: CASSFAGHYGYTF
v_call: TRBV29-1; cdr3_length: 15; j_call: TRBJ2-7; clone_size: -; d_call: TRBD1; cdr3_nt: TGCAGCGTTGAAGTTGGGACAGGGGTTGCGGGCGAGCAGTACTTC; cdr3_aa: CSVEVGTGVAGEQYF
v_call: TRBV7-9; cdr3_length: 14; j_call: TRBJ1-3; clone_size: once; d_call: -; cdr3_nt: TGTGCCAGCAGCCTTCTTAAAACTGGAAACACCATATATTTT; cdr3_aa: CASSLLKTGNTIYF
v_call: TRBV27; cdr3_length: 14; j_call: TRBJ1-4; clone_size: once; d_call: TRBD1; cdr3_nt: TGTGCCAGCAGCCCGGACAGGGATACCGAAAAACTGTTTTTT; cdr3_aa: CASSPDRDTEKLFF
v_call: TRBV28; cdr3_length: 16; j_call: TRBJ2-5; clone_size: -; d_call: TRBD1; cdr3_nt: TGTGCCAGCAGTTTTACGGCAGGGGGAGAACAAGAGACCCAGTACTTC; cdr3_aa: CASSFTAGGEQETQYF
v_call: TRBV6-5; cdr3_length: 12; j_call: TRBJ2-7; clone_size: -; d_call: -; cdr3_nt: TGTGCCAGCAGCGCCAGGGGCTACGAGCAGTACTTC; cdr3_aa: CASSARGYEQYF
v_call: TRBV6-5; cdr3_length: 13; j_call: TRBJ1-4; clone_size: -; d_call: -; cdr3_nt: TGTGCCAGCAGTCCGACTTCGGGGGAAAAACTGTTTTTT; cdr3_aa: CASSPTSGEKLFF
v_call: TRBV24-1; cdr3_length: 16; j_call: TRBJ2-2; clone_size: -; d_call: -; cdr3_nt: TGTGCCACCAGTGATTCGGACGTGGAGGAGGGCGGGGAGCTGTTTTTT; cdr3_aa: CATSDSDVEEGGELFF
v_call: TRBV11-2; cdr3_length: 18; j_call: TRBJ2-4; clone_size: -; d_call: TRBD1; cdr3_nt: TGTGCCAGCAGCTCATGGGCCCCGGGACAGGGGGGCAAAAACATTCAGTACTTC; cdr3_aa: CASSSWAPGQGGKNIQYF
v_call: TRBV2; cdr3_length: 16; j_call: TRBJ1-2; clone_size: -; d_call: TRBD1; cdr3_nt: TGTGCCAGCAGTTCCGTCACGGGACAGGGAGTTTATGGCTACACCTTC; cdr3_aa: CASSSVTGQGVYGYTF
v_call: TRBV19; cdr3_length: 13; j_call: TRBJ2-7; clone_size: -; d_call: TRBD2; cdr3_nt: TGTGCCAGTAGTACCAGCGGGGGCTACGAGCAGTACTTC; cdr3_aa: CASSTSGGYEQYF
v_call: TRBV2; cdr3_length: 15; j_call: TRBJ1-5; clone_size: -; d_call: -; cdr3_nt: TGTGCCAGCAGTGGGGGAGGGGAAGCGAATCAGCCCCAGCATTTT; cdr3_aa: CASSGGGEANQPQHF
v_call: TRBV15; cdr3_length: 15; j_call: TRBJ1-1; clone_size: -; d_call: TRBD1; cdr3_nt: TGTGCCACCAGCCGGGGACAGGGGGCGGACACTGAAGCTTTCTTT; cdr3_aa: CATSRGQGADTEAFF
v_call: TRBV2; cdr3_length: 15; j_call: TRBJ1-1; clone_size: -; d_call: -; cdr3_nt: TGTGCCAGCAGTCACTACGGGGTTTGGAACACTGAAGCTTTCTTT; cdr3_aa: CASSHYGVWNTEAFF
v_call: TRBV5-1; cdr3_length: 14; j_call: TRBJ1-2; clone_size: -; d_call: TRBD1; cdr3_nt: TGCGCCAGCCGAATGGGACAGGGGACCGCTGGCTACACCTTC; cdr3_aa: CASRMGQGTAGYTF
v_call: TRBV19; cdr3_length: 14; j_call: TRBJ1-1; clone_size: -; d_call: -; cdr3_nt: TGTGCCAGTAGTCCCAGGGGTTCGGGTAATGAAGCTTTCTTT; cdr3_aa: CASSPRGSGNEAFF
v_call: TRBV5-1; cdr3_length: 14; j_call: TRBJ1-3; clone_size: -; d_call: TRBD1; cdr3_nt: TGCGCCAGCAGCTTGACAGGGGGACAGGACACCATATATTTT; cdr3_aa: CASSLTGGQDTIYF
v_call: TRBV27; cdr3_length: 13; j_call: TRBJ2-3; clone_size: -; d_call: TRBD2; cdr3_nt: TGTGCCACCGGGACTACATTCACAGATACGCAGTATTTT; cdr3_aa: CATGTTFTDTQYF
v_call: TRBV3-1/TRBV3-2; cdr3_length: 19; j_call: TRBJ2-7; clone_size: -; d_call: -; cdr3_nt: TGTGCCAGCAGCCAAGCTCGGTTTAAGCTCCCACGCCCATCGGGGGAGCAGTACTTC; cdr3_aa: CASSQARFKLPRPSGEQYF
v_call: TRBV18; cdr3_length: 13; j_call: TRBJ1-5; clone_size: -; d_call: -; cdr3_nt: TGTGCCAGCTCCTCGGGAGGGGATCAGCCCCAGCATTTT; cdr3_aa: CASSSGGDQPQHF
v_call: TRBV30; cdr3_length: 13; j_call: TRBJ2-1; clone_size: -; d_call: TRBD2; cdr3_nt: TGTGCCTGGAGCCTAGCGGGGGGCACTGAGCAGTTCTTC; cdr3_aa: CAWSLAGGTEQFF
v_call: TRBV2; cdr3_length: 13; j_call: TRBJ2-3; clone_size: -; d_call: -; cdr3_nt: TGTGCCAGCACCGGTCGCAGGGCAGATACGCAGTATTTT; cdr3_aa: CASTGRRADTQYF
v_call: TRBV19; cdr3_length: 12; j_call: TRBJ2-1; clone_size: -; d_call: TRBD2; cdr3_nt: TGTGCCAGTAGAGCTAGCGGGAATGAGCAGTTCTTC; cdr3_aa: CASRASGNEQFF
v_call: TRBV10-2; cdr3_length: 17; j_call: TRBJ2-5; clone_size: once; d_call: -; cdr3_nt: TGCGCCAGCAGTGAGTCGTATTGGGGGGATTGGGAAGAGACCCAGTACTTC; cdr3_aa: CASSESYWGDWEETQYF
v_call: TRBV15; cdr3_length: 15; j_call: TRBJ1-1; clone_size: -; d_call: TRBD1; cdr3_nt: TGTGCCACCAGCAGAGGGGTAAACCAGGGGGTGTATGCTTTCTTT; cdr3_aa: CATSRGVNQGVYAFF
v_call: TRBV6-5; cdr3_length: 13; j_call: TRBJ2-1; clone_size: -; d_call: -; cdr3_nt: TGTGCCAGCAGTTACTCGAACCGGAATGAGCAGTTCTTC; cdr3_aa: CASSYSNRNEQFF
v_call: TRBV2; cdr3_length: 12; j_call: TRBJ1-6; clone_size: -; d_call: -; cdr3_nt: TGTGCCAGCAGTGACCGGAATTCACCCCTCCACTTT; cdr3_aa: CASSDRNSPLHF
v_call: TRBV5-4; cdr3_length: 17; j_call: TRBJ2-1; clone_size: once; d_call: TRBD2; cdr3_nt: TGTGCCAGCAGCTTGGTGGGGGACGGGGGGGCTTACAATGAGCAGTTCTTC; cdr3_aa: CASSLVGDGGAYNEQFF
v_call: TRBV11-3; cdr3_length: 13; j_call: TRBJ1-1; clone_size: -; d_call: -; cdr3_nt: TGTGCCAGCAGCCGCACAGGGAACACTGAAGCTTTCTTT; cdr3_aa: CASSRTGNTEAFF
v_call: TRBV11-1; cdr3_length: 13; j_call: TRBJ2-1; clone_size: -; d_call: TRBD2; cdr3_nt: TGTGCCAGCAGCTTAGGGGGAGGGGCAGAGCAGTTCTTC; cdr3_aa: CASSLGGGAEQFF
v_call: TRBV28; cdr3_length: 17; j_call: TRBJ1-6; clone_size: -; d_call: -; cdr3_nt: TGTGCCAGCAGCTCCGACGGACAGACGATCAATAATTCACCCCTCCACTTT; cdr3_aa: CASSSDGQTINNSPLHF
v_call: TRBV18; cdr3_length: 16; j_call: TRBJ2-7; clone_size: -; d_call: -; cdr3_nt: TGTGCCAGCTCACCGGAGGGATGGCTTCAGGACTACGAGCAGTACTTC; cdr3_aa: CASSPEGWLQDYEQYF
v_call: TRBV7-9; cdr3_length: 19; j_call: TRBJ2-6; clone_size: -; d_call: -; cdr3_nt: TGTGCCAGCAGCTTAGGGGGAGTTAGGAGGGACTCTGGGGCCAACGTCCTGACTTTC; cdr3_aa: CASSLGGVRRDSGANVLTF
v_call: TRBV27; cdr3_length: 12; j_call: TRBJ1-4; clone_size: -; d_call: -; cdr3_nt: TGTGCCAGCAGTTTTACAGGAGAAAAACTGTTTTTT; cdr3_aa: CASSFTGEKLFF
v_call: TRBV5-1; cdr3_length: 17; j_call: TRBJ2-7; clone_size: -; d_call: TRBD2; cdr3_nt: TGCGCCAGCAGCTTGGCCCTAAGCGGGGGGGCCTTCTACGAGCAGTACTTC; cdr3_aa: CASSLALSGGAFYEQYF
v_call: TRBV7-6; cdr3_length: 15; j_call: TRBJ1-5; clone_size: -; d_call: -; cdr3_nt: TGTGCCAGCAGCTTAAGCGGGGGGGGCAATCAGCCCCAGCATTTT; cdr3_aa: CASSLSGGGNQPQHF
v_call: TRBV28; cdr3_length: 16; j_call: TRBJ1-2; clone_size: -; d_call: TRBD1; cdr3_nt: TGTGCCAGCAGGAACCTACCCGCAGGGGGTAACTATGGCTACACCTTC; cdr3_aa: CASRNLPAGGNYGYTF
v_call: TRBV30; cdr3_length: 14; j_call: TRBJ2-3; clone_size: -; d_call: TRBD2; cdr3_nt: TGTGCCTGGGGGGGGGACTTCAGCACAGATACGCAGTATTTT; cdr3_aa: CAWGGDFSTDTQYF
v_call: TRBV7-3; cdr3_length: 13; j_call: TRBJ1-1; clone_size: -; d_call: -; cdr3_nt: TGTGCCAGCAGCTTAAACAGAGACACTGAAGCTTTCTTT; cdr3_aa: CASSLNRDTEAFF
v_call: TRBV7-8; cdr3_length: 13; j_call: TRBJ2-1; clone_size: -; d_call: TRBD1; cdr3_nt: TGTGCCAGCAGCCCAGACAGGGGGGATGAGCAGTTCTTC; cdr3_aa: CASSPDRGDEQFF
v_call: TRBV11-2; cdr3_length: 14; j_call: TRBJ1-1; clone_size: -; d_call: TRBD1; cdr3_nt: TGTGCCAGCAGCCCGGACAGGGGTAACACTGAAGCTTTCTTT; cdr3_aa: CASSPDRGNTEAFF
v_call: TRBV19; cdr3_length: 13; j_call: TRBJ2-7; clone_size: -; d_call: -; cdr3_nt: TGTGCCAGTAGAGGTAGCGGATCCTACGAGCAGTACTTC; cdr3_aa: CASRGSGSYEQYF
v_call: TRBV5-1; cdr3_length: 13; j_call: TRBJ2-1; clone_size: -; d_call: -; cdr3_nt: TGCGCCAGCAGCCCCAGGGCGAACAATGAGCAGTTCTTC; cdr3_aa: CASSPRANNEQFF